These T cell receptor beta chains were read from a single sample in a study of identical twins. TCRdb re-called the 5' RACE reads through MiXCR, storing one row per CDR3 protein. The table records some 1,600,000 distinct CDR3 sequences, around 29% of them present only once. The sample consisted of cord blood. The source is a newborn girl in good health. Each CDR3 is given with its conserved first and last residue. Each record gives: clone size, V gene, CDR3 length, J gene, D gene, CDR3 protein, CDR3 DNA. The D gene is left open where the match is weak. Size values are once, few and many counts, or a class for expanded clones, and some rows have none.

few,TRBV4-2,15,TRBJ2-3,TRBD2,CASRDQGLALDTQYF,TGTGCCAGCCGTGACCAGGGACTAGCGTTGGATACGCAGTATTTT
-,TRBV7-9,11,TRBJ1-4,-,CSSSLNEKLFF,TGTTCCAGCAGCCTTAATGAAAAACTGTTTTTT
few,TRBV27,15,TRBJ2-7,-,CASTFVTDRSYEQYF,TGTGCCAGCACCTTTGTCACGGACAGATCCTACGAGCAGTACTTC
-,TRBV12-5,18,TRBJ2-1,TRBD1,CASGFVPQTGLLGNEQFF,TGTGCTAGTGGTTTTGTCCCCCAGACAGGGCTTTTGGGGAATGAGCAGTTCTTC
-,TRBV7-2,13,TRBJ2-7,-,CASSLRAGDEQYF,TGTGCCAGCAGCTTAAGGGCTGGGGACGAGCAGTACTTC
few,TRBV9,13,TRBJ1-1,-,CASSVVQEQEAFF,TGTGCCAGCAGCGTAGTTCAAGAACAGGAAGCTTTCTTT
-,TRBV4-1,15,TRBJ2-7,TRBD2,CASSHPRTSVYEQYF,TGCGCCAGCAGCCATCCCAGGACTAGCGTCTACGAGCAGTACTTC
few,TRBV20-1,15,TRBJ1-5,-,CSARGVWDEFQPQHF,TGCAGTGCTAGAGGCGTATGGGACGAGTTTCAGCCCCAGCATTTT
few,TRBV5-1,16,TRBJ2-7,-,CASSSPKGTVKDEQYF,TGCGCCAGCAGCTCTCCAAAGGGGACGGTAAAAGACGAGCAGTACTTC
few,TRBV5-1,14,TRBJ1-2,TRBD1,CASSYGTGLYGYTF,TGCGCCAGCAGCTACGGGACAGGGCTCTATGGCTACACCTTC
-,TRBV5-1,14,TRBJ2-3,TRBD1,CASKGTESTDTQYF,TGCGCCAGCAAAGGGACAGAGAGCACAGATACGCAGTATTTT
-,TRBV7-9,13,TRBJ1-1,-,CASSPHVETEAFF,TGTGCCAGCAGCCCCCATGTCGAGACTGAAGCTTTCTTT
-,TRBV3-1,15,TRBJ1-4,TRBD1,CASSQPGQAPEKLFF,TGTGCCAGCAGCCAACCTGGACAGGCCCCAGAAAAACTGTTTTTT
-,TRBV9,13,TRBJ2-2,-,CASSVVGSGELFF,TGTGCCAGCAGCGTAGTTGGGAGCGGGGAGCTGTTTTTT
few,TRBV2,18,TRBJ2-5,TRBD2,CASRPGLAGLLFQETQYF,TGTGCCAGCAGACCGGGACTAGCGGGGCTTCTTTTCCAGGAGACCCAGTACTTC
-,TRBV20-1,15,TRBJ2-4,-,CSARDNTLAKNIQYF,TGCAGTGCTAGGGATAATACCTTAGCCAAAAACATTCAGTACTTC
-,TRBV7-9,18,TRBJ2-7,TRBD2,CASSPFGTSGPSYNEQYF,TGTGCCAGCAGCCCTTTCGGGACTAGCGGACCCTCCTACAATGAGCAGTACTTC
-,TRBV12-3/TRBV12-4,12,TRBJ1-2,-,CASSFEGRSYTF,TGTGCCAGCAGTTTCGAGGGAAGGAGCTACACCTTC
few,TRBV6-5,14,TRBJ2-7,-,CASSYKRTAYEQYF,TGTGCCAGCAGTTACAAGAGGACAGCCTACGAGCAGTACTTC
few,TRBV29-1,14,TRBJ1-2,-,CSVGVRVSNYGYTF,TGCAGCGTTGGGGTCAGGGTTTCTAACTATGGCTACACCTTC
-,TRBV6-5,15,TRBJ2-1,-,CASSSKLRNHNEQFF,TGTGCCAGCAGTTCAAAGCTAAGAAACCACAATGAGCAGTTCTTC
-,TRBV5-1,15,TRBJ1-4,-,CASSPLTGRNEKLFF,TGCGCCAGCAGCCCACTGACAGGCCGGAATGAAAAACTGTTTTTT
-,TRBV20-1,14,TRBJ2-7,TRBD1,CSARVGQVPHEQYF,TGCAGTGCTAGAGTGGGACAGGTGCCCCACGAGCAGTACTTC
-,TRBV24-1,14,TRBJ2-5,-,CATSDFGSQETQYF,TGTGCCACCAGTGATTTCGGGAGCCAAGAGACCCAGTACTTC
few,TRBV5-1,14,TRBJ2-5,-,CASNKGGPEETQYF,TGCGCCAGCAACAAGGGGGGGCCAGAAGAGACCCAGTACTTC
-,TRBV29-1,13,TRBJ1-1,-,CSVCGIMNTEAFF,TGCAGCGTCTGCGGGATAATGAACACTGAAGCTTTCTTT
few,TRBV7-2,15,TRBJ2-4,-,CASSWGSLAKNIQYF,TGTGCCAGCAGCTGGGGGTCTCTAGCCAAAAACATTCAGTACTTC
-,TRBV6-6,15,TRBJ2-1,TRBD1,CASSPRGPQYNEQFF,TGTGCCAGCAGCCCCAGGGGGCCCCAGTACAATGAGCAGTTCTTC
-,TRBV18,14,TRBJ2-1,TRBD2,CASSPGSGSGEQFF,TGTGCCAGCTCACCCGGTAGCGGGAGCGGGGAGCAGTTCTTC
-,TRBV12-3/TRBV12-4,14,TRBJ1-4,TRBD1,CASSRDRQSRKLFF,TGTGCCAGCAGTAGGGACAGGCAGTCAAGAAAACTGTTTTTT
-,TRBV6-1,16,TRBJ2-5,TRBD2,CASSEVRLAGTETQYF,TGTGCCAGCAGTGAAGTTCGGCTAGCGGGGACAGAGACCCAGTACTTC
many,TRBV7-2,14,TRBJ2-7,-,CASSSIFPLYEQYF,TGTGCCAGCAGCTCAATTTTTCCTCTGTACGAGCAGTACTTC
-,TRBV4-2,15,TRBJ2-1,TRBD1,CASSQESTGGNEQFF,TGTGCCAGCAGCCAAGAATCTACAGGGGGAAATGAGCAGTTCTTC
few,TRBV2,14,TRBJ2-1,TRBD2,CASLPRTSGGMQFF,TGTGCCAGCCTTCCCCGTACTAGCGGGGGGATGCAGTTCTTC
once,TRBV11-2,13,TRBJ1-6,TRBD1,CASSLGTGSPPHF,TGTGCCAGCAGCTTAGGGACAGGTTCACCCCCCCACTTT
few,TRBV4-1,14,TRBJ2-4,-,CASSQDQRVDIQYF,TGCGCCAGCAGCCAAGATCAAAGGGTAGACATTCAGTACTTC
few,TRBV27,15,TRBJ2-7,-,CASSLGVTATYEQYF,TGTGCCAGCAGTTTAGGAGTCACGGCCACCTACGAGCAGTACTTC
few,TRBV6-2/TRBV6-3,14,TRBJ1-1,-,CASSMAGVNTEAFF,TGTGCCAGCAGCATGGCAGGGGTGAACACTGAAGCTTTCTTT
few,TRBV6-6,13,TRBJ1-4,-,CASRGGENEKLFF,TGTGCCAGCCGGGGTGGAGAGAATGAAAAACTGTTTTTT
-,TRBV20-1,15,TRBJ2-4,-,CSARGAVIAKNIQYF,TGCAGTGCTAGAGGGGCGGTAATAGCCAAAAACATTCAGTACTTC
few,TRBV12-3/TRBV12-4,15,TRBJ2-5,TRBD1,CASSLMGQGGETQYF,TGTGCCAGCAGCCTAATGGGACAGGGGGGAGAGACCCAGTACTTC